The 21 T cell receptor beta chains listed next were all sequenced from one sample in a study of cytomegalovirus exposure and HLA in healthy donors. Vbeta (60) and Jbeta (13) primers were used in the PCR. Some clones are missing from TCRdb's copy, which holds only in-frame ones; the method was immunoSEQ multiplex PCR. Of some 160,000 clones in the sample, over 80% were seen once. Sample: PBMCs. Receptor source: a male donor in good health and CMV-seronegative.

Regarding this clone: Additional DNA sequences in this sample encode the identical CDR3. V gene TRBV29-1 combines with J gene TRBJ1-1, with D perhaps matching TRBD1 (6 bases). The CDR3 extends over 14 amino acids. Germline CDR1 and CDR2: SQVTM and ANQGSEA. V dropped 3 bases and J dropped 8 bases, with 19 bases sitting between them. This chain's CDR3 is CSVERGRGAGEAFF. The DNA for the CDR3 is TGCAGCGTTGAGCGGGGGCGGGGGGCGGGAGAAGCTTTCTTT.

The CDR3 spells CASSPAPDYTDTQYF. The CDR3 region has the DNA TGTGCCAGCAGCCCCGCCCCGGACTACACAGATACGCAGTATTTT. V is TRBV9 and J is TRBJ2-3; a weak D match, TRBD2 (6 bases). Germline lookup yields CDR1 SGDLS and CDR2 YYNGEE. The CDR3 runs 15 residues. Trimming stripped 4 bases from V and 2 bases from J, with 14 bases between.

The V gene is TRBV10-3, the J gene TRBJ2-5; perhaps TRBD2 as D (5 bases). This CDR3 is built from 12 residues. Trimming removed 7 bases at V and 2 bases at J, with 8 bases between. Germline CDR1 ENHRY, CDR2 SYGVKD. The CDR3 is CAIKGDQETQYF. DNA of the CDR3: TGTGCCATCAAGGGAGATCAAGAGACCCAGTACTTC.

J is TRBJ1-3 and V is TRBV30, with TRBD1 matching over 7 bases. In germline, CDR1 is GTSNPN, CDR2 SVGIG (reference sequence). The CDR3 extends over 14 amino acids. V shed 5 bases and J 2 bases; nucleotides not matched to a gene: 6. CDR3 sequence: CAWADRAAGNTIYF. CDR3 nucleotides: TGTGCCTGGGCCGACAGGGCCGCTGGAAACACCATATATTTT.

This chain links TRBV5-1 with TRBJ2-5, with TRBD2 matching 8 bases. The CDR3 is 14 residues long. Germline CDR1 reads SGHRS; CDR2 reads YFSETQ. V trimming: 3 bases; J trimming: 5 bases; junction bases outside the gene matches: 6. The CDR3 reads CASSWGLAGETQYF. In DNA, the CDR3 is TGCGCCAGCAGCTGGGGGCTAGCGGGCGAGACCCAGTACTTC. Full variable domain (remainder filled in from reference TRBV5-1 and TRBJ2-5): KAGVTQTPRYLIKTRGQQVTLSCSPISGHRSVSWYQQTPGQGLQFLFEYFSETQRNKGNFPGRFSGRQFSNSRSEMNVSTLELGDSALYLCASSWGLAGETQYFGPGTRLLVL.

CDR3 in amino acids: CASSYQPSGFYNEQFF. CDR3 sequence (DNA): TGTGCCAGCAGTTACCAGCCTAGCGGGTTTTACAATGAGCAGTTCTTC. This chain uses TRBV6-5 with TRBJ2-1; TRBD2 matches at 8 bases. The germline CDR1 and CDR2 sequences are MNHEY and SVGAGI. V gave up 2 bases and J gave up 4 bases; unmatched junction bases: 7. This CDR3 has 16 amino acids.

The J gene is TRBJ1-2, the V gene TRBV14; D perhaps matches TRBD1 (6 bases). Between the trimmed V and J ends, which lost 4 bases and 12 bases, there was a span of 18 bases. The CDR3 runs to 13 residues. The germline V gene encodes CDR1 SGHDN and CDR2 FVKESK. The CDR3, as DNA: TGTGCCAGCAGCCCCAACGGGCAGGGGCTTAACACCTTC. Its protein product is CASSPNGQGLNTF.

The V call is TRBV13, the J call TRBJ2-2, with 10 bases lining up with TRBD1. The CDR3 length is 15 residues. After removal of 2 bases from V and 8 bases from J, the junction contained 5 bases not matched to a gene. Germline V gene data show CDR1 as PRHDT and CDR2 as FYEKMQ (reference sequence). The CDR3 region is CASSLRQGAGGELFF. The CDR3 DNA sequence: TGTGCCAGCAGCTTACGACAGGGGGCTGGTGGGGAGCTGTTTTTT.

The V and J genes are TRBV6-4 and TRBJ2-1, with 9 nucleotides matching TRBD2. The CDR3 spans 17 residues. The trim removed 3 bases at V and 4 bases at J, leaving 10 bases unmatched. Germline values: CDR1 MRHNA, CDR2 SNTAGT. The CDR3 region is CASSEFPREGRYNEQFF. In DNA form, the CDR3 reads TGTGCCAGCAGTGAATTCCCGCGGGAGGGCCGTTACAATGAGCAGTTCTTC.

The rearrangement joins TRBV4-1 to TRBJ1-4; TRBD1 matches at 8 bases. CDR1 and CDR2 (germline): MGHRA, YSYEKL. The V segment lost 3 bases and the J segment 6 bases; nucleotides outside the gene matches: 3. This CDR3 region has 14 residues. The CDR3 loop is CASSQTGADEKLFF. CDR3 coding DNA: TGCGCCAGCAGCCAGACAGGGGCGGATGAAAAACTGTTTTTT.

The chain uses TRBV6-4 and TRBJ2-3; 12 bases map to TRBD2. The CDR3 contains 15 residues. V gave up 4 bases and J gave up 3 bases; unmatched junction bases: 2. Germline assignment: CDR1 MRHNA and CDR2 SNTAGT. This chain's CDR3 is CASSGLAGDTDTQYF. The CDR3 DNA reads TGTGCCAGCAGTGGACTAGCGGGGGATACAGATACGCAGTATTTT.

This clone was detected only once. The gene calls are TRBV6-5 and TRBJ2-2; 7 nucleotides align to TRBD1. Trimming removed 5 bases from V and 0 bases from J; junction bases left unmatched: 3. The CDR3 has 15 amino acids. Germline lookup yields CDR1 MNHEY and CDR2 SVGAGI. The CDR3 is CASSRDRANTGELFF. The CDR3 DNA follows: TGTGCCAGCAGTAGGGACAGAGCGAACACCGGGGAGCTGTTTTTT.

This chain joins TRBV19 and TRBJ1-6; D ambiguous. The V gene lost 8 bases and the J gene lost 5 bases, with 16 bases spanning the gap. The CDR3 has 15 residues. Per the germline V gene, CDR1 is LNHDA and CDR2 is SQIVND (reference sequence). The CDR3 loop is CASLQAGSDNSPLHF. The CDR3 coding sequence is TGTGCCAGTCTCCAAGCCGGCAGCGATAATTCACCCCTCCACTTT.

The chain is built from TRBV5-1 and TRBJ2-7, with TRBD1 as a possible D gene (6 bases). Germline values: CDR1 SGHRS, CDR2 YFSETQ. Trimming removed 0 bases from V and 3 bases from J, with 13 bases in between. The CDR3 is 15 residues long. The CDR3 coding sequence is TGCGCCAGCAGCTTGGTGCCAGGGGATTACTACGAGCAGTACTTC. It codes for CASSLVPGDYYEQYF.

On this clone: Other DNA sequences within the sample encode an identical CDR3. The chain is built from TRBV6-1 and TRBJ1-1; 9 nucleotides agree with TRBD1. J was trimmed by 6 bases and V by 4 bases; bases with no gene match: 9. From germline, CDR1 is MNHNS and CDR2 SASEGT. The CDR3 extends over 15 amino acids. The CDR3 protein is CASSAQRTGEPEAFF. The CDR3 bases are TGTGCCAGCAGTGCACAGAGGACAGGGGAGCCTGAAGCTTTCTTT.

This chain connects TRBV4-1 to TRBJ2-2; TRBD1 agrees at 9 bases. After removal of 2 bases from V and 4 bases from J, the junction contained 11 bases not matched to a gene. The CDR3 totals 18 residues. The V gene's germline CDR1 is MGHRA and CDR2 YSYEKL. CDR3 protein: CASSQPGTGSISTGELFF. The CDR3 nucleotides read TGCGCCAGCAGCCAACCCGGGACAGGGAGTATCTCCACCGGGGAGCTGTTTTTT.

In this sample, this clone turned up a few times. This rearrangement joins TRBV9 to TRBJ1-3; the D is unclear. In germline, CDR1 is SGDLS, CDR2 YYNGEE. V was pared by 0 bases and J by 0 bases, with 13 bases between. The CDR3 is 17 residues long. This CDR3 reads CASSVGAGFFSGNTIYF. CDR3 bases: TGTGCCAGCAGCGTAGGTGCGGGCTTTTTCTCTGGAAACACCATATATTTT.

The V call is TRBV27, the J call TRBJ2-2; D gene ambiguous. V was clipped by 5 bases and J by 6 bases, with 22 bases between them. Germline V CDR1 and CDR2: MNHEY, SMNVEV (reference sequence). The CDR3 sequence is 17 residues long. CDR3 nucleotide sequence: TGTGCCAGCAGTCCCCACAGCAAAAAGGTGGGCCCCGGGGAGCTGTTTTTT. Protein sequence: CASSPHSKKVGPGELFF.

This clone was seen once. Here the CDR3 reads CASSLMGASEQYF. Written as DNA, the CDR3 is TGTGCCAGCAGCTTAATGGGGGCCAGCGAGCAGTACTTC. The chain joins TRBV7-3 to TRBJ2-7; a possible D gene is TRBD1 (6 bases). Trimming shortened V by 1 base and J by 6 bases, and 10 bases separated the two germline ends. The CDR3 covers 13 residues. Germline CDR1 reads SGHTA; CDR2 reads FQGTGA. The full variable domain, rest sourced from reference TRBV7-3 and TRBJ2-7, is GAGVSQTPSNKVTEKGKYVELRCDPISGHTALYWYRQSLGQGPEFLIYFQGTGAADDSGLPNDRFFAVRPEGSVSTLKIQRTERGDSAVYLCASSLMGASEQYFGPGTRLTVT.

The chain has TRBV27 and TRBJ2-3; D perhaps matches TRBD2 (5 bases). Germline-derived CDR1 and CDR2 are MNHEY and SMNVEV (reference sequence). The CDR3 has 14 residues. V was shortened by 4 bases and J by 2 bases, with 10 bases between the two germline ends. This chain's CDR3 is CASSSGLYTDTQYF. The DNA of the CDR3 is TGTGCCAGCAGTTCAGGACTTTACACAGATACGCAGTATTTT.

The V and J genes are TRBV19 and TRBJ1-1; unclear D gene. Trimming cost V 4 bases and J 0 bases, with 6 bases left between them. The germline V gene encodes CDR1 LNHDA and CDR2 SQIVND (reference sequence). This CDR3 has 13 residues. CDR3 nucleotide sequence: TGTGCCAGTAGTACCACAATGAACACTGAAGCTTTCTTT. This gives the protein CASSTTMNTEAFF.